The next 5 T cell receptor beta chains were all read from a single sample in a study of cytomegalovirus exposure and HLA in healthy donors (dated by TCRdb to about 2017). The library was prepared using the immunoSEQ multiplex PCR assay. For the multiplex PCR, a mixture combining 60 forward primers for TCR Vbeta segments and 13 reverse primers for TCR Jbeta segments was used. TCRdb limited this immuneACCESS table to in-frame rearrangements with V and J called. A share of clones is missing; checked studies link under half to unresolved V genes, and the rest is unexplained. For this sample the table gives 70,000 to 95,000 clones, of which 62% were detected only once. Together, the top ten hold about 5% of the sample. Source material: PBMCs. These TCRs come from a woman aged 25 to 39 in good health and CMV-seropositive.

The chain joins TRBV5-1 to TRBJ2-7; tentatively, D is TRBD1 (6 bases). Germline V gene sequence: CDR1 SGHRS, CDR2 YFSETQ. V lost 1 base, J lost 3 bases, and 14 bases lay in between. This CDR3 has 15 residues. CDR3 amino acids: CASSLSRGSVYEQYF. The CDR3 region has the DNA TGCGCCAGCAGCTTGAGCAGGGGAAGCGTCTACGAGCAGTACTTC.

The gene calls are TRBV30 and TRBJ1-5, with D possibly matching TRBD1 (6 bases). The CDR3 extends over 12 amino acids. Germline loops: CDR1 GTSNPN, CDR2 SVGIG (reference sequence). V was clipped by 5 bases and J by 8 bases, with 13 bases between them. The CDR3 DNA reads TGTGCCTGGTCTACCGGGACAAAGCCCCAGCATTTT. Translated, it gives CAWSTGTKPQHF.

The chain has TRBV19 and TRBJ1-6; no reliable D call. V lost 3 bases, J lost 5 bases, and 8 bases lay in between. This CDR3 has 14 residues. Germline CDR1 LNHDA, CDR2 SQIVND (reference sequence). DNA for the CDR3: TGTGCCAGTAGTATTTCCGGGAATAATTCACCCCTCCACTTT. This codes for CASSISGNNSPLHF. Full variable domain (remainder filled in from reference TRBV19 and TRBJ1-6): DGGITQSPKYLFRKEGQNVTLSCEQNLNHDAMYWYRQDPGQGLRLIYYSQIVNDFQKGDIAEGYSVSREKKESFPLTVTSAQKNPTAFYLCASSISGNNSPLHFGNGTRLTVT.

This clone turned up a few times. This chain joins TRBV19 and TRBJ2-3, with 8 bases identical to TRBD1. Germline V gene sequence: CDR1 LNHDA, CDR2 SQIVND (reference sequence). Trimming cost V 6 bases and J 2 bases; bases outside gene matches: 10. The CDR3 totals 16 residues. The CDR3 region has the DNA TGTGCCAGTAGCTCTACAGGGGGATGGACCACAGATACGCAGTATTTT. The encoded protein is CASSSTGGWTTDTQYF.

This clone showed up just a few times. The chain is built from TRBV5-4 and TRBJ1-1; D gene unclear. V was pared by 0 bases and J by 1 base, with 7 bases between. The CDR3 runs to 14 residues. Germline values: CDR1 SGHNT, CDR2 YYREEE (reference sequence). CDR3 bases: TGTGCCAGCAGCTTGGCCGCAGGGAACACTGAAGCTTTCTTT. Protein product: CASSLAAGNTEAFF.